Listed below are T cell receptor beta chains from one sample, sequenced in a study of T cell responses to AZD1222 COVID-19 vaccine. Sequencing was performed with immunoSEQ multiplex PCR; in TCRdb, only in-frame clones are kept and a portion is missing. In the table there are approximately 150,000 clones, roughly 89% of which are singletons. The sample in question was peripheral blood, obtained on day 0 of AZD1222 vaccination. These TCRs come from an adult in good health. Each CDR3 is given with its conserved first and last residue. The D gene is left open where the match is weak. Clone size appears in some rows only: once, few, many, or a class for an expanded clone.

TRBD2	-	TRBV7-8	TRBJ2-3	CASSLVWAGGQTADTQYF	TGTGCCAGCAGCTTAGTGTGGGCGGGAGGGCAGACTGCAGATACGCAGTATTTT
-	-	TRBV19	TRBJ1-5	CASSTTSIGNQPQHF	TGTGCCAGTAGTACGACTTCAATCGGGAATCAGCCCCAGCATTTT
-	-	TRBV10-1	TRBJ2-1	CASSVGPGNNEQFF	TGCGCCAGCAGTGTCGGTCCCGGGAACAATGAGCAGTTCTTC
TRBD2	-	TRBV6-6	TRBJ2-3	CASSSRVGGSLDTQYF	TGTGCCAGCAGTTCCCGCGTGGGCGGGAGTTTAGATACGCAGTATTTT
-	-	TRBV11-2	TRBJ2-7	CASSPGEDPYEQYF	TGTGCCAGCAGCCCGGGAGAGGATCCCTACGAGCAGTACTTC
-	-	TRBV12-3/TRBV12-4	TRBJ2-1	CASSFLALNEQFF	TGTGCCAGCAGTTTCCTAGCGCTCAATGAGCAGTTCTTC
TRBD2	-	TRBV9	TRBJ2-1	CASSVGTSGREEQFF	TGTGCCAGCAGCGTCGGGACTAGCGGGAGAGAAGAGCAGTTCTTC
-	many	TRBV4-3	TRBJ2-7	CASSQDRAGYEQYF	TGCGCCAGCAGCCAAGATAGGGCAGGCTACGAGCAGTACTTC
-	-	TRBV7-2	TRBJ2-3	CASSLDRTDTQYF	TGTGCCAGCAGCTTAGATAGGACAGATACGCAGTATTTT
-	-	TRBV19	TRBJ2-1	CASSIDLGGTYNEQFF	TGTGCCAGTAGTATAGATCTCGGGGGAACCTACAATGAGCAGTTCTTC
-	-	TRBV2	TRBJ2-7	CASSEPESGGYEQYF	TGTGCCAGCAGTGAACCCGAAAGTGGAGGCTACGAGCAGTACTTC
-	-	TRBV28	TRBJ1-2	CASSPRANYGYTF	TGTGCCAGCAGTCCCAGAGCTAACTATGGCTACACCTTC
TRBD1	-	TRBV28	TRBJ2-1	CASSFPSAGGSYNEQFF	TGTGCCAGCAGTTTCCCCTCCGCAGGGGGCTCCTACAATGAGCAGTTCTTC
-	few	TRBV7-9	TRBJ2-7	CASSQRTFLRTYEQYF	TGTGCCAGCAGCCAAAGGACCTTCCTGCGTACCTACGAGCAGTACTTC
-	-	TRBV14	TRBJ2-1	CASSQFKTIEQFF	TGTGCCAGCAGCCAGTTTAAGACTATAGAGCAGTTCTTC
-	-	TRBV1	TRBJ2-3	CTSTPGGETSGKVGTDTQYF	TGCACCAGCACTCCGGGGGGGGAGACTAGCGGGAAGGTGGGGACAGATACGCAGTATTTT
-	-	TRBV28	TRBJ2-3	CASSLGAGLGDTQYF	TGTGCCAGCAGTTTAGGGGCAGGGCTGGGAGATACGCAGTATTTT
-	once	TRBV2	TRBJ1-2	CASSAFLGYTF	TGTGCCAGCAGTGCCTTTTTAGGCTACACCTTC
-	-	TRBV5-1	TRBJ2-1	CASSLGLEWEQFF	TGCGCCAGCAGCTTGGGCTTGGAATGGGAGCAGTTCTTC
-	-	TRBV18	TRBJ2-1	CASSPLGNNEQFF	TGTGCCAGCTCACCACTGGGGAACAATGAGCAGTTCTTC
TRBD2	-	TRBV18	TRBJ2-7	CASSPPGLAGDHEQYF	TGTGCCAGCTCACCCCCGGGACTAGCGGGAGACCACGAGCAGTACTTC
-	-	TRBV9	TRBJ2-3	CASSVVGNLDTDTQYF	TGTGCCAGCAGCGTAGTCGGGAACCTAGACACAGATACGCAGTATTTT
-	-	TRBV6-5	TRBJ1-3	CASSPDSSSGNTIYF	TGTGCCAGCAGTCCCGACTCCAGCTCTGGAAACACCATATATTTT
TRBD1	once	TRBV7-9	TRBJ1-1	CASKETGANTEAFF	TGTGCCAGCAAGGAGACAGGGGCAAACACTGAAGCTTTCTTT
-	-	TRBV7-9	TRBJ1-5	CASSEWSGQPQHF	TGTGCCAGCAGCGAATGGTCTGGGCAGCCCCAGCATTTT
TRBD1	-	TRBV3-1/TRBV3-2	TRBJ1-2	CASTAGDRADGYTF	TGTGCCAGTACAGCGGGGGACAGGGCAGATGGCTACACCTTC
-	-	TRBV4-3	TRBJ2-1	CASSHRGPPSYNEQFF	TGCGCCAGCAGCCATCGGGGCCCTCCTTCCTACAATGAGCAGTTCTTC
-	-	TRBV5-1	TRBJ2-3	CASSLGYTDTQYF	TGCGCCAGCAGCTTGGGCTACACAGATACGCAGTATTTT
-	-	TRBV2	TRBJ2-5	CASTRERTTETQYF	TGTGCCAGCACCCGGGAACGTACCACTGAGACCCAGTACTTC
TRBD1	-	TRBV19	TRBJ1-5	CASRDRGPQPQHF	TGTGCCAGTAGGGACAGGGGTCCCCAGCCCCAGCATTTT
TRBD1	-	TRBV15	TRBJ1-1	CATRDRGFSTEAFF	TGTGCCACCAGGGACAGGGGGTTTTCAACTGAAGCTTTCTTT
-	-	TRBV29-1	TRBJ2-7	CSVVGRDTSYEQYF	TGCAGCGTTGTAGGCAGAGACACCTCCTACGAGCAGTACTTC
-	-	TRBV6-1	TRBJ1-5	CASSEHPGGSNQPQHF	TGTGCCAGCAGTGAACACCCAGGCGGTAGCAATCAGCCCCAGCATTTT
-	-	TRBV28	TRBJ2-7	CASSFSVRGWEEYF	TGTGCCAGCAGTTTTTCTGTCCGGGGTTGGGAGGAGTACTTC
TRBD1	-	TRBV6-5	TRBJ1-2	CASRHRDSNYGYTF	TGTGCCAGCAGGCACCGGGACAGCAACTATGGCTACACCTTC
-	-	TRBV12-5	TRBJ2-2	CASGLFSRGFPKTKNTGELFF	TGTGCTAGTGGTTTATTCTCGAGGGGGTTTCCGAAAACCAAAAACACCGGGGAGCTGTTTTTT
TRBD1	-	TRBV28	TRBJ2-3	CATGDSYTDTQYF	TGTGCCACCGGGGACAGCTACACAGATACGCAGTATTTT
TRBD2	-	TRBV3-1/TRBV3-2	TRBJ2-1	CASSQDGRSGRAGNEQFF	TGTGCCAGCAGCCAAGATGGGCGGAGCGGGAGGGCCGGGAATGAGCAGTTCTTC
-	-	TRBV7-9	TRBJ2-1	CASSLTLISGYNEQFF	TGTGCCAGCAGCTTAACGTTGATAAGTGGGTACAATGAGCAGTTCTTC
-	-	TRBV3-1/TRBV3-2	TRBJ2-3	CASKPPLTPSTDTQYF	TGTGCCAGCAAACCGCCCCTGACCCCGAGCACAGATACGCAGTATTTT